This T cell receptor (beta chain) is drawn from a study of CD8 T cells in ankylosing spondylitis. Whole-study results and caveats: Blood of patients with ankylosing spondylitis appeared to be characterized by a TCR beta motif of seven or eight highly homologous variants. Some of these motif variants have turned up before, in reports on reactive arthritis synovial fluid and blood.

In this sample, this clonotype turned up a few times. The antigen is not known. This CDR3 spans 15 amino acids. The germline CDR1 and CDR2 sequences are DFQATT and SNEGSKA (reference sequence). Unmatched junction bases numbered 4, after V lost 4 bases and J lost 2 bases. TCRdb independently ran MiXCR on the 5' RACE reads; one entry per CDR3 protein. The sample contains some 840,000 distinct CDR3 sequences, 10% to 15% of which appear only once. V is TRBV20-1 and J is TRBJ2-1, with 11 bases identical to TRBD2. The receptor comes from a male donor with ankylosing spondylitis. The specimen sequenced was blood, either unsorted or a sorted T cell fraction (not recorded which). The CDR3 DNA reads TGCAGTGCTACCTCGGGACTAGCGGCCTACAATGAGCAGTTCTTC. Encoded protein: CSATSGLAAYNEQFF.